This T cell receptor beta chain was sequenced in a study of human T cells and chemical hapten exposure. Study-wide context: Subjects had 2% DPC placed on roughly 2 cm by roughly 2 cm of upper inner arm skin for sensitization. Variation in per-sample TCR yields came mainly from small pooled library volume differences.

Overall study findings and caveats: TCRs at a frequency above 1 in 1000 stayed unchanged with DPC sensitization.

This CDR3 contains 16 residues. V was clipped by 5 bases and J by 5 bases; unmatched bases: 8. The germline V gene has CDR1 MNHEY and CDR2 SMNVEV (reference sequence). Of note for this clonotype: Its antigen is unknown.

As originally analysed: Sampled TCR counts reached a median of about 90,000 per sample, with values ranging from about 23,224 to 700,000. Each CDR3 protein is one row after TCRdb ran MiXCR on the RACE reads. TCRdb, not the original authors, processed these V and J calls. This table holds under 150,000 distinct CDR3 sequences, 12% found once. Sample time point: patch test 1, 2 weeks after DPC sensitization. Treatment defined: therapeutic diphenylcyclopropenone sensitization with weekly scalp DPC. The rearrangement uses TRBV27 and TRBJ1-5; 11 bases agree with TRBD1. Material: whole blood, obtained in connection with sensitization to the hapten diphenylcyclopropenone (DPC). This sequence originates from a woman aged 50 to 65 with alopecia areata. Some clones in this sample may be carry-over from other donors' samples. DNA of the CDR3: TGTGCCAGCAGTGACACAGGACAGGGGGCCCATCAGCCCCAGCATTTT. Its protein product is CASSDTGQGAHQPQHF.